This T cell receptor (beta chain) emerged from a study of T cells after posttransplantation cyclophosphamide. Study results and limitations: Tissue-infiltrating T cells from skin or gut overlapped little with blood T cells. After PTCy, TRB diversity resembled that of CNI/methotrexate controls. Donor CD8+ memory clones often dominated recipient blood repertoires at later times.

Remarks on this clone: The antigen remains unidentified.

Clones were read by immunoSEQ multiplex PCR, and TCRdb kept only the in-frame ones, dropping some. Here the sample spans 25,000 to 35,000 clones, approximately 90% being singletons. V lost 5 bases to trimming and J lost 5 bases; unmatched junction nucleotides: 14. Germline CDR1 is SGHTA and CDR2 is FQGTGA. This CDR3 region has 18 residues. Material for sequencing was PBMCs. The TCR originated in a woman aged 35 to 49 with a blood cancer, CMV-positive, and with a related stem cell donor. The chain uses TRBV7-3 and TRBJ2-3; 12 nucleotides agree with TRBD2. CDR3 loop: CASSPQPSLAGGRDTQYF. The CDR3 nucleotides are TGTGCCAGCAGCCCCCAACCATCGCTAGCGGGGGGGCGAGATACGCAGTATTTT.